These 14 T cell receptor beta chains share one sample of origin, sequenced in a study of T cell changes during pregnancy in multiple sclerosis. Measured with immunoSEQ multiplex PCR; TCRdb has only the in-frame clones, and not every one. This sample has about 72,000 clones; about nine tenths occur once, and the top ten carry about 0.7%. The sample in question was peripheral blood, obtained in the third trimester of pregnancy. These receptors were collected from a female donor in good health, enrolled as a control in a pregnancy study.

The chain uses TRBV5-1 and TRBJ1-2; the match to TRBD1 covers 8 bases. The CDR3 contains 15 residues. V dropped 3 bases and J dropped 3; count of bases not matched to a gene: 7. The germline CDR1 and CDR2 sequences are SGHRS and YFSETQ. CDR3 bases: TGCGCCAGCAGCTATGACAGGGGTGGGGACTATGGCTACACCTTC. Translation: CASSYDRGGDYGYTF.

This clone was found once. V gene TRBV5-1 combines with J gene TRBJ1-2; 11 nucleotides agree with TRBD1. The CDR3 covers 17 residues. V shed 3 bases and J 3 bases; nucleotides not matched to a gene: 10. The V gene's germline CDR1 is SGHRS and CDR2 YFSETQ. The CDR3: CASSSDPDRGLDYGYTF. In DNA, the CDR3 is TGCGCCAGCAGCTCCGATCCGGACAGGGGGCTCGACTATGGCTACACCTTC.

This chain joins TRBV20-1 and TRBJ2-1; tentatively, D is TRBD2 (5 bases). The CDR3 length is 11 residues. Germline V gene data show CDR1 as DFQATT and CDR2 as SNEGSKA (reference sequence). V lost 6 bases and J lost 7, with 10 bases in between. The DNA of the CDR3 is TGCAGTGCAGCTAGCAGGAATGAGCAGTTCTTC. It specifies CSAASRNEQFF.

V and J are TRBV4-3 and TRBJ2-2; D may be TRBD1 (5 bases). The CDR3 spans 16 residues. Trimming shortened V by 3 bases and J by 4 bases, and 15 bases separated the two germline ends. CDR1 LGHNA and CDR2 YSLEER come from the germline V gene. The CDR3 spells CASSQRTTVRTGELFF. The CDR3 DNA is TGCGCCAGCAGCCAGCGAACGACAGTTCGCACCGGGGAGCTGTTTTTT.

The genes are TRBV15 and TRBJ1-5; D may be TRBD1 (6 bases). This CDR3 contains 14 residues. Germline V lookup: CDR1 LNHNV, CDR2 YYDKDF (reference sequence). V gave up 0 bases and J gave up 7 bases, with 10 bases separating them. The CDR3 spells CATSREGARQPQHF. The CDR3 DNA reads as TGTGCCACCAGCAGAGAGGGGGCACGACAGCCCCAGCATTTT. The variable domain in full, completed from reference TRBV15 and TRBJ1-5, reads DAMVIQNPRYQVTQFGKPVTLSCSQTLNHNVMYWYQQKSSQAPKLLFHYYDKDFNNEADTPDNFQSRRPNTSFCFLDIRSPGLGDTAMYLCATSREGARQPQHFGDGTRLSIL.

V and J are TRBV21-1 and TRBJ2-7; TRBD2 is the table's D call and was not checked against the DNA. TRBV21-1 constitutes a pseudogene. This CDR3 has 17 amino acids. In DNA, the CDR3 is TGTGCCAGCAGCAGAGGGGGAGATTCCAGCGGGAATTACGAGCAGTACTTC. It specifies CASSRGGDSSGNYEQYF.

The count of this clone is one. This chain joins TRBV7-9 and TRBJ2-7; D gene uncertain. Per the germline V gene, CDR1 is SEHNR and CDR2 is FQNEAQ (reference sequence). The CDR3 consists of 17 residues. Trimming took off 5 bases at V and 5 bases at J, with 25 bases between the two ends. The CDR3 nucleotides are TGTGCCAGCAGCCCTAACCGTGAGTTCCCTCCTACGAACGAGCAGTACTTC. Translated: CASSPNREFPPTNEQYF.

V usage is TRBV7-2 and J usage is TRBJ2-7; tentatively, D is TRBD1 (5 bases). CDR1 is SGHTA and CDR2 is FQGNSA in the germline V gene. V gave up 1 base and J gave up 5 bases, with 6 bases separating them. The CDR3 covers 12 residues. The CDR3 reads CASSLDRHEQYF. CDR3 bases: TGTGCCAGCAGCTTAGACAGGCACGAGCAGTACTTC. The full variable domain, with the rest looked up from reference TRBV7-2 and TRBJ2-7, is GAGVSQSPSNKVTEKGKDVELRCDPISGHTALYWYRQSLGQGLEFLIYFQGNSAPDKSGLPSDRFSAERTGGSVSTLTIQRTQQEDSAVYLCASSLDRHEQYFGPGTRLTVT.

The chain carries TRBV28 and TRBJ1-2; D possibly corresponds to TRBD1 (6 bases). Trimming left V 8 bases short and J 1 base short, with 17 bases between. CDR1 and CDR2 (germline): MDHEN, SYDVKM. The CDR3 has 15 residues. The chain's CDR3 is CASLTRGGGNYGYTF. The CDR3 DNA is TGTGCCAGCTTGACGAGGGGAGGGGGTAACTATGGCTACACCTTC.

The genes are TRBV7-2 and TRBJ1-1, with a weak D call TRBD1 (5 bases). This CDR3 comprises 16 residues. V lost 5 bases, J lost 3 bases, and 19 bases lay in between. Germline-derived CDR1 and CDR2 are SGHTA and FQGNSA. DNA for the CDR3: TGTGCCAGCAGCAGATGGGACTTCGGGGGGTACACTGAAGCTTTCTTT. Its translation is CASSRWDFGGYTEAFF.

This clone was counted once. CDR3 sequence: CAWSVHFNEKLFF. CDR3 nucleotides: TGTGCCTGGAGTGTACATTTTAATGAAAAACTGTTTTTT. This chain connects TRBV30 to TRBJ1-4; D unclear. The CDR3 has 13 residues. Trimming pared 0 bases from V and 4 bases from J, leaving 6 bases between. CDR1 and CDR2 from the germline V gene are GTSNPN and SVGIG (reference sequence).

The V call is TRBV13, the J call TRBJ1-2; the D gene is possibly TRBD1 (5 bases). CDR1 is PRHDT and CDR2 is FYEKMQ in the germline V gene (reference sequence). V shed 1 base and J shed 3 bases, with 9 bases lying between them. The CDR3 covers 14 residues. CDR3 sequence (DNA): TGTGCCAGCAGCTTAGCAGGGCTCTACTATGGCTACACCTTC. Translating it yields CASSLAGLYYGYTF.

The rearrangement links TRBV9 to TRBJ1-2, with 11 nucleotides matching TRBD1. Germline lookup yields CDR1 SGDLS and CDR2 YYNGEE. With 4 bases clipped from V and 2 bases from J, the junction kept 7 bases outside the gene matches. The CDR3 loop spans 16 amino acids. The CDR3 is CASSPRTGGTNYGYTF. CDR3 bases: TGTGCCAGCAGCCCACGGACAGGGGGCACGAACTATGGCTACACCTTC.

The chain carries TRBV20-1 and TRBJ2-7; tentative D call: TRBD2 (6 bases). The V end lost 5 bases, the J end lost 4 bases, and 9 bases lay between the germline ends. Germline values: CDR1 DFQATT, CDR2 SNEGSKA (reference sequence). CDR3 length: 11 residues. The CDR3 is CSALAVYEQYF. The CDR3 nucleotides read TGCAGTGCTTTAGCGGTGTACGAGCAGTACTTC.